This is a list of T cell receptor beta chains from one sample in a study of response to subunit inactivated influenza vaccine. From the RT-PCR reads, TCRdb called clonotypes with MiXCR, one entry per CDR3 protein. The sample holds over 450,000 distinct CDR3 sequences, roughly 13% seen once. This sample comprised PBMCs from blood, obtained 45 days after vaccination. The receptors were sampled from a man over 45 who received an inactivated influenza vaccine. Each CDR3 is given with its conserved first and last residue.

TRBV4-1	TRBJ2-1	CASSQDRKREGVYNEQFF
TRBV6-1	TRBJ1-4	CASSKYPTNEKLFF
TRBV5-5	TRBJ1-1	CASSWSDQGEAFF
TRBV7-9	TRBJ2-1	CASTRLVAPYNEQFF
TRBV7-2	TRBJ2-1	CASSLRGRFTNNEQFF
TRBV5-1	TRBJ2-5	CASRFLAGGIQETQYF
TRBV25-1	TRBJ2-7	CASSEFHLGGNYEQYF
TRBV20-1	TRBJ2-3	CSATGDSTDTQYF
TRBV20-1	TRBJ1-5	CSGGAGGTQPQHF
TRBV2	TRBJ2-1	CASRKGLAGGNNEQFF
TRBV11-2	TRBJ1-5	CASSLDQAQLSSNQPQHF
TRBV24-1	TRBJ2-5	CATSDGTVRETQYF
TRBV18	TRBJ2-1	CASSPRGQGARNEQFF
TRBV30	TRBJ1-1	CASTYNTEAFF
TRBV11-2	TRBJ2-3	CASSFQLAGGSTDTQYF
TRBV6-1	TRBJ2-1	CASSPRPNEQFF
TRBV24-1	TRBJ2-3	CATSDAGIATDTQYF
TRBV7-9	TRBJ2-3	CASSFGQGSDTQYF
TRBV5-6	TRBJ2-3	CASSFGPKQGDTQYF
TRBV5-6	TRBJ2-5	CASSLLRTGGGETQYF
TRBV10-3	TRBJ1-5	CATQDFHSSNSNQPQHF
TRBV29-1	TRBJ2-1	CSVEGGTSGSFYNEQFF
TRBV6-5	TRBJ2-7	CASSSTGGFGYEQYF
TRBV20-1	TRBJ2-1	CSAGQGGAYNEQFF
TRBV20-1	TRBJ2-5	CSARLAGRETQYF
TRBV20-1	TRBJ1-5	CSASDTGGRQPQHF
TRBV7-8	TRBJ2-2	CASSPTQGGYTGELFF
TRBV20-1	TRBJ1-1	CSALSGTGRTEAFF
TRBV15	TRBJ2-7	CATSRVLASRGYEQYF
TRBV11-2	TRBJ2-3	CASSQTSTDTQYF
TRBV10-2	TRBJ1-1	CASRLPHIQGSEAFF
TRBV6-1	TRBJ2-5	CASSSGLARETQYF
TRBV7-2	TRBJ1-4	CASRAPGVEKLFF
TRBV5-1	TRBJ2-6	CASSLISPGGFGANVLTF
TRBV24-1	TRBJ2-2	CATSISAPGELFF
TRBV5-1	TRBJ2-3	CASSLGQGAYDTQYF
TRBV5-1	TRBJ2-3	CASSPRTASGVGAQYF
TRBV15	TRBJ2-1	CATSRDTGTLDNEQFF
TRBV7-9	TRBJ2-7	CASSTQEDYEQYF
TRBV29-1	TRBJ1-2	CSGLTGSHGYTF
TRBV4-3	TRBJ2-3	CASSQAYGSGSDTQYF
TRBV20-1	TRBJ2-5	CSARDLGQGETQYF
TRBV4-3	TRBJ2-1	CASSPLVGGPINNEQFF
TRBV29-1	TRBJ2-2	CSVGLVIAGELFF
TRBV5-1	TRBJ2-7	CASSGDREDEQYF
TRBV15	TRBJ2-7	CATSRDGDRALYEQYF
TRBV11-2	TRBJ2-5	CASSFSGLHETQYF
TRBV5-1	TRBJ2-7	CASSEGTGAEQYF
TRBV7-6	TRBJ2-2	CASSLGTSGRSGELFF
TRBV4-1	TRBJ2-2	CASSHGPPLAGELPRNANTGELFF
TRBV20-1	TRBJ2-1	CSGGVGGGNYNEQFF
TRBV12-3/TRBV12-4	TRBJ2-7	CASSLREHYEQYF
TRBV7-7	TRBJ2-2	CASSLDRAAGELFF
TRBV2	TRBJ2-1	CASENYNEQFF
TRBV24-1	TRBJ2-3	CATSDRVLAGANTDTQYF
TRBV12-3/TRBV12-4	TRBJ1-1	CASSPGGRTEAFF
TRBV12-3/TRBV12-4	TRBJ2-1	CASRGEKANEQFF